The 10 T cell receptor beta chains in this list originate from one sample, sequenced in a study of cytomegalovirus exposure and HLA in healthy donors. Measured with immunoSEQ multiplex PCR; TCRdb has only the in-frame clones, and not every one. This sample has 55,000 to 75,000 clones, with 90% to 95% found just once. Material: PBMCs. The source of these receptors is a man younger than 30 in good health and CMV-seropositive.

The chain combines TRBV5-1 with TRBJ2-2; maybe TRBD1 (6 bases). CDR1 SGHRS and CDR2 YFSETQ come from the germline V gene. This CDR3 spans 15 amino acids. The V end lost 2 bases, the J end lost 6 bases, and 14 bases lay between the germline ends. The CDR3 loop is CASSFTQGRAGELFF. CDR3 bases: TGCGCCAGCAGCTTCACCCAGGGGCGGGCCGGGGAGCTGTTTTTT. The variable domain in full, with the rest retrieved from reference TRBV5-1 and TRBJ2-2, is KAGVTQTPRYLIKTRGQQVTLSCSPISGHRSVSWYQQTPGQGLQFLFEYFSETQRNKGNFPGRFSGRQFSNSRSEMNVSTLELGDSALYLCASSFTQGRAGELFFGEGSRLTVL.

V and J are TRBV28 and TRBJ2-7; 7 nucleotides line up with TRBD2. The CDR3 has 14 amino acids. V shed 5 bases and J 3 bases; nucleotides not matched to a gene: 7. The germline V gene has CDR1 MDHEN and CDR2 SYDVKM. CDR3 DNA sequence: TGTGCCAGCAGTCCCCTCACTAGCGTCTACGAGCAGTACTTC. As protein: CASSPLTSVYEQYF.

This clone has just a few counts. The chain links TRBV4-1 to TRBJ2-7; possibly TRBD1 for D (6 bases). This CDR3 spans 15 amino acids. V was clipped by 4 bases and J by 1 base, with 14 bases between them. Per the germline V gene, CDR1 is MGHRA and CDR2 is YSYEKL. CDR3 amino acids: CASSRTTDSSYEQYF. The CDR3 DNA is TGCGCCAGCAGCCGAACGACGGACAGTTCCTACGAGCAGTACTTC.

This clone was recorded only once. V is TRBV6-1 and J is TRBJ2-2; D might be TRBD2 (5 bases). The V end lost 5 bases, the J end lost 2 bases, and 12 bases lay between the germline ends. CDR3 size: 15 residues. Germline CDR1 is MNHNS and CDR2 is SASEGT. In DNA, the CDR3 is TGTGCCAGCAGTATCATGACGGGAAACACCGGGGAGCTGTTTTTT. Protein sequence: CASSIMTGNTGELFF.

In this sample, this clone turned up once. The rearrangement links TRBV6-6 to TRBJ2-7, with TRBD2 identical over 13 bases. Germline V gene data show CDR1 as MNHNY and CDR2 as SVGAGI (reference sequence). With 7 bases clipped from V and 5 bases from J, the junction kept 5 bases outside the gene matches. This CDR3 region has 14 residues. DNA for the CDR3: TGTGCCAGCATCGGACTAGCGGGAGACCACGAGCAGTACTTC. Protein product: CASIGLAGDHEQYF.

V gene TRBV28 combines with J gene TRBJ2-3; no reliable D call. Germline lookup yields CDR1 MDHEN and CDR2 SYDVKM. V was trimmed by 1 base and J by 3 bases, leaving 8 bases between them. The CDR3 length is 14 residues. DNA of the CDR3: TGTGCCAGCAGTTTATTTCAGCGAACAGATACGCAGTATTTT. It yields the protein CASSLFQRTDTQYF.

This rearrangement joins TRBV7-3 to TRBJ1-2; 11 positions agree with TRBD1. V was clipped by 2 bases and J by 0 bases; unmatched bases: 11. The length of the CDR3 is 19 residues. Germline V gene sequence: CDR1 SGHTA, CDR2 FQGTGA. The CDR3 nucleotides are TGTGCCAGCAGCTTACGGTCCGGGACAGGGGGGTGGGCTAACTATGGCTACACCTTC. This sequence encodes CASSLRSGTGGWANYGYTF.

The chain uses TRBV28 and TRBJ1-3, with D unresolved. The CDR3 covers 14 residues. V lost 6 bases to trimming and J lost 0 bases, with 9 bases between them. Per germline, CDR1 MDHEN and CDR2 SYDVKM. CDR3 amino acids: CASSSRNSGNTIYF. The CDR3 DNA reads TGTGCCAGCAGCTCTCGTAACTCTGGAAACACCATATATTTT.

CDR3 protein: CASSPRTGNYGYTF. The CDR3 nucleotides are TGTGCCAGCAGCCCCCGGACAGGGAACTATGGCTACACCTTC. This rearrangement joins TRBV9 to TRBJ1-2, with 8 bases matching TRBD1. Trimming at V came to 4 bases and at J to 2 bases, leaving 4 bases not matched to a gene. CDR1 and CDR2 (germline): SGDLS, YYNGEE. This CDR3 has 14 residues.

CDR3 residues: CASSANPSGLAAYNEQFF. The CDR3 bases are TGTGCCAGCAGCGCGAACCCCTCCGGACTAGCCGCCTACAATGAGCAGTTCTTC. The chain has TRBV7-3 and TRBJ2-1; TRBD2 matches at 8 bases. The V gene end was trimmed by 5 bases and the J gene end by 2 bases; junction bases not matched to a gene: 14. CDR3 length equals 18 residues. Germline lookup yields CDR1 SGHTA and CDR2 FQGTGA.